The sample holds one count of the clone carrying this T cell receptor (beta chain). Antigen specificity is unknown. This sample stems from a study of T cell responses to AZD1222 COVID-19 vaccine. The study, taken as a whole, reports: Reportedly, nearly half the spike-specific TCRs target unmutated variant regions. Baseline testing showed seropositivity in only six AZD1222 recipients.

There are 18 residues in the CDR3. Trimming stripped 1 base from V and 6 bases from J, with 23 bases between. Germline V gives CDR1 LGHNA, CDR2 YNFKEQ. Sequencing used immunoSEQ multiplex PCR; TCRdb keeps in-frame clones, though not all of them. The sample contains about 120,000 clones, about 90% of which appear only once. The source of this sequence is an adult in good health. Specimen: peripheral blood, collected on day 0 of AZD1222 vaccination. This sequence joins TRBV4-2 and TRBJ2-3, with a tentative D call TRBD2 (6 bases). The CDR3 sequence: CASSQVGSGEMDGDTQYF. CDR3 DNA: TGTGCCAGCAGCCAAGTTGGTAGCGGAGAGATGGACGGGGATACGCAGTATTTT.